The entry below gives a single T cell receptor (beta chain) sequence along with its context. The junction and the germline gene differ at one end; a read error may be behind it. The investigators reverse transcribed all of the isolated RNA, so they sequenced expressed TCRB transcripts. Generated by immunoSEQ multiplex PCR, the TCRdb table keeps only in-frame clones and is missing some. The sample shows roughly 250,000 clones, 7.5% to 10% of them seen only once. The CDR3 runs to 14 residues. CDR1 and CDR2 from the germline V gene are SNHLY and FYNNEI. This sample is drawn from a study of beta chain features in type 1 diabetes. The overall study: Healthy donors and patients showed comparable age, gender and cell yields.

Sequencing was carried out using naive CD4+ T cells from blood. This TCR came from a woman under 30 in good health. This chain connects TRBV2 to TRBJ1-2; 9 positions match TRBD1. CDR3 bases: TGTGCCAGCAGGGAAGGGACAGGGAGTAAAGGCTACACCTTC. This translates into CASREGTGSKGYTF.